The clone carrying this T cell receptor beta chain was recorded once. What it recognizes is unknown. At the DNA level, this CDR3 is encoded by other sequences in the same sample as well. This entry is derived from a study of shared clonotypes between healthy human individuals. Study-level information: The donor pool was made up of a couple of women and three men aged 18 to 49. Researchers assigned three CD4 naive, three CD4 memory, two CD8 naive and one CD8 memory plate to each donor. Study-level results: It was observed that roughly 5.1% of naive CD4 clonotypes were shared across several donors. Rarefaction showed that sequencing of sorted subsets was incomplete (despite large depth).

Germline loops: CDR1 SGDLS, CDR2 YYNGEE. With 3 bases clipped from V and 7 bases from J, the junction kept 0 bases outside the gene matches. The CDR3 contains 12 residues. Sequenced by immunoSEQ multiplex PCR; TCRdb stores in-frame clones only, minus some. The table records more than 2 million clones, roughly 94% of them present only once. This sequence originates from a man aged 18-30 years in good health. This chain joins TRBV9 and TRBJ2-7, with 11 bases fitting TRBD1. The sequenced sample consisted of naive CD4+ T cells sorted from blood. Sample subset: CD45RA+ positively selected. The CDR3, as DNA: TGTGCCAGCAGCGGGGACAGGGGGGAGCAGTACTTC. Residues: CASSGDRGEQYF. The full variable domain, its missing parts supplied by reference TRBV9 and TRBJ2-7, is DSGVTQTPKHLITATGQRVTLRCSPRSGDLSVYWYQQSLDQGLQFLIQYYNGEERAKGNILERFSAQQFPDLHSELNLSSLELGDSALYFCASSGDRGEQYFGPGTRLTVT.